This entry lists 5 T cell receptor beta chains sequenced from one sample in a study of blood T cell repertoires in COVID-19 (dated by TCRdb to the early 2020s). The library was made by the immunoSEQ multiplex PCR assay. TCRdb limited this immuneACCESS table to in-frame rearrangements with V and J called. A share of clones is missing; checked studies link under half to unresolved V genes, and the rest is unexplained. Present in this sample are roughly 200,000 clones, roughly 80% of which were seen just once. The ten top clones hold 4.5% to 5% of the sample. Sequencing was done on a sample of PBMCs or T cells enriched from blood (not recorded which). The receptors derive from a woman aged 50 to 65 who had been exposed to COVID-19.

This sequence joins TRBV29-1 and TRBJ1-1, with TRBD1 identical over 9 bases. Germline V gene data show CDR1 as SQVTM and CDR2 as ANQGSEA. This CDR3 region has 13 residues. Losses at the gene ends were 5 bases for V and 3 bases for J; bases not matched to a gene: 4. CDR3 sequence: CSVCGTGYTEAFF. CDR3 in DNA: TGCAGCGTTTGTGGGACAGGGTACACTGAAGCTTTCTTT.

This clone was observed a few times. This chain connects TRBV18 to TRBJ1-1; D remains unclear. V was trimmed by 2 bases and J by 0 bases, leaving 10 bases between them. Per the germline V gene, CDR1 is KGHSH and CDR2 is LQKENI. This CDR3 is built from 15 residues. The CDR3 spells CASSPGRQLNTEAFF. DNA for the CDR3: TGTGCCAGCTCACCAGGGAGGCAGTTGAACACTGAAGCTTTCTTT. Supplemented by reference TRBV18 and TRBJ1-1, the full variable domain reads NAGVMQNPRHLVRRRGQEARLRCSPMKGHSHVYWYRQLPEEGLKFMVYLQKENIIDESGMPKERFSAEFPKEGPSILRIQQVVRGDSAAYFCASSPGRQLNTEAFFGQGTRLTVV.

The chain employs TRBV4-1 and TRBJ2-2; the D is unclear. From germline, CDR1 is MGHRA and CDR2 YSYEKL. Trimming removed 1 base at V and 5 bases at J, with 11 bases between. The CDR3 has 15 residues. CDR3 in amino acids: CASSQAPQWTGELFF. CDR3 DNA sequence: TGCGCCAGCAGCCAAGCCCCCCAGTGGACCGGGGAGCTGTTTTTT.

The chain recombines TRBV10-2 with TRBJ2-7; D is unclear. CDR1 and CDR2 (germline): WSHSY, SAAADI. The V end lost 4 bases, the J end lost 3 bases, and 10 bases lay between the germline ends. This CDR3 spans 13 amino acids. CDR3: CASSGWAGYEQYF. For the CDR3, the DNA is TGCGCCAGCAGTGGATGGGCAGGCTACGAGCAGTACTTC.

This clone was seen a handful of times. The genes are TRBV30 and TRBJ1-6; 8 bases line up with TRBD1. V lost 7 bases, J lost 8 bases, and 7 bases stayed unmatched. This CDR3 is 13 amino acids long. Germline V gene sequence: CDR1 GTSNPN, CDR2 SVGIG (reference sequence). The CDR3 DNA sequence: TGTGCCTCTTCAGGGGGCCTGGATTCACCCCTCCACTTT. It translates to CASSGGLDSPLHF.